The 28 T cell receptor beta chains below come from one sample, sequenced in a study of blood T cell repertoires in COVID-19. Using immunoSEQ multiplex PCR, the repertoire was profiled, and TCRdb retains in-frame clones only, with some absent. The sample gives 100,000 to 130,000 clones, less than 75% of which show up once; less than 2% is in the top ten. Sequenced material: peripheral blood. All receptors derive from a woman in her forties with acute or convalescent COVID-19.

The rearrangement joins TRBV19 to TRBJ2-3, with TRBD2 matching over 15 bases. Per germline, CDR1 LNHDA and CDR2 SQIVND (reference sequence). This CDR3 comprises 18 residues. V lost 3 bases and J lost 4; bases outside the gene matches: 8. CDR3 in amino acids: CASSIAGTSGGRADTQYF. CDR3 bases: TGTGCCAGTAGTATCGCCGGGACTAGCGGGGGGCGGGCAGATACGCAGTATTTT.

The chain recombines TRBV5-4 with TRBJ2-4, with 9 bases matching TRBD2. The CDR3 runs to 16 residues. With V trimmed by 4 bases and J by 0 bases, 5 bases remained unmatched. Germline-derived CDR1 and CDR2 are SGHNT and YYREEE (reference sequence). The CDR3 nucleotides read TGTGCCAGCAGCAGCCAGCGGGGGGAAGCCAAAAACATTCAGTACTTC. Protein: CASSSQRGEAKNIQYF.

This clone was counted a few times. The CDR3 coding sequence is TGTGCCAGCAAGCTAGGGTTAAGGGGGAATGAGCAGTTCTTC. Translation: CASKLGLRGNEQFF. The chain links TRBV28 to TRBJ2-1; D is perhaps TRBD1 (6 bases). The germline V gene encodes CDR1 MDHEN and CDR2 SYDVKM. V lost 7 bases to trimming and J lost 7 bases, with 17 bases between them. There are 14 residues in the CDR3.

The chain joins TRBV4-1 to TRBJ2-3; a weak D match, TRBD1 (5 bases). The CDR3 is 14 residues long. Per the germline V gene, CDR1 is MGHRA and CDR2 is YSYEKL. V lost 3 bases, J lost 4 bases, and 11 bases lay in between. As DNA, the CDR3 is TGCGCCAGCAGCCACGTACAGGTCCCAGATACGCAGTATTTT. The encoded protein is CASSHVQVPDTQYF.

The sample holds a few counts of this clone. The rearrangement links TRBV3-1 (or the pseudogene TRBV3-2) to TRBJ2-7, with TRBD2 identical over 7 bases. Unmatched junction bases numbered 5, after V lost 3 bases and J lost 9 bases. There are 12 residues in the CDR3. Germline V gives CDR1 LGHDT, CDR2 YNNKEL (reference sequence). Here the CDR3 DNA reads TGTGCCAGCAGCCAGAGGGAGGGAGGGCAGTACTTC. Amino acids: CASSQREGGQYF.

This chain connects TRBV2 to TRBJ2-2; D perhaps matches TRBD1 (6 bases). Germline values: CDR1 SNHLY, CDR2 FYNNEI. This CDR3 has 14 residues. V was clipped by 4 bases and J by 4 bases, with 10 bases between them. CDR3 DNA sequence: TGTGCCAGCAGTGTAGGGACACCCACCGGGGAGCTGTTTTTT. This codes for CASSVGTPTGELFF.

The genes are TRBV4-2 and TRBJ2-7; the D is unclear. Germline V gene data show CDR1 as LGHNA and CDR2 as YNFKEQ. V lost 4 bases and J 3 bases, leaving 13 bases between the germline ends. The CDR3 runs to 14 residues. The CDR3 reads CASSPTTWIYEQYF. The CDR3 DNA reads TGTGCCAGCAGCCCAACTACTTGGATCTACGAGCAGTACTTC.

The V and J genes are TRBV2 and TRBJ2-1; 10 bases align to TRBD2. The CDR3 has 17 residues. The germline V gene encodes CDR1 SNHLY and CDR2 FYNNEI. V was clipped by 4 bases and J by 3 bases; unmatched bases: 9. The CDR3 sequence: CASSGGGLADNYNEQFF. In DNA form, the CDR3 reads TGTGCCAGCAGTGGAGGAGGACTAGCGGACAACTACAATGAGCAGTTCTTC.

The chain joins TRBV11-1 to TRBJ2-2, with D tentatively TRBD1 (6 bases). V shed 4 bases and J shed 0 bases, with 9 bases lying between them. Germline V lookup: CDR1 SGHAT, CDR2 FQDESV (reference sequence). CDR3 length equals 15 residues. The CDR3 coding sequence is TGTGCCAGCAGCTCCGACAGGACGAACACCGGGGAGCTGTTTTTT. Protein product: CASSSDRTNTGELFF.

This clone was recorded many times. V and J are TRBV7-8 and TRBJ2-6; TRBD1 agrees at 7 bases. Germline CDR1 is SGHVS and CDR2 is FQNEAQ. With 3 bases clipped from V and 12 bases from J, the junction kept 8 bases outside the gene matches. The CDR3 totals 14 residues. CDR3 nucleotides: TGTGCCAGCAGCTTGTGGGACAGCTCACCCGTCCTGACTTTC. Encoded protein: CASSLWDSSPVLTF.

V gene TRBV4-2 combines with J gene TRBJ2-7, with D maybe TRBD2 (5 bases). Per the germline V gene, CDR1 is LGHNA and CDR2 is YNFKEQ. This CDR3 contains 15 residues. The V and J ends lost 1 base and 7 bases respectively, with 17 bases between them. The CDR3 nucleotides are TGTGCCAGCAGCCAAGTGGCAGACATCACGGGGGAGCAGTACTTC. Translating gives CASSQVADITGEQYF.

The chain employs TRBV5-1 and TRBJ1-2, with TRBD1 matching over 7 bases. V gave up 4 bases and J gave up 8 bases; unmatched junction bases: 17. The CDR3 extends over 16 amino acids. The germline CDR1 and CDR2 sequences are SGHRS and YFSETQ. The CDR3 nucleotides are TGCGCCAGCAGCCTCTCAATGGCCCGGGACAGAATAGGCTACACCTTC. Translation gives CASSLSMARDRIGYTF.

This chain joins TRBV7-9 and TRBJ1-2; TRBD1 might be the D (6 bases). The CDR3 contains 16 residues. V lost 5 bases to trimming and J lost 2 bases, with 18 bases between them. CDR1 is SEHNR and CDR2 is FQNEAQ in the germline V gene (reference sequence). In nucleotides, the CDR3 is TGTGCCAGCAGCCTCCTTTTGAACAGGGCAAACTATGGCTACACCTTC. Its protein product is CASSLLLNRANYGYTF.

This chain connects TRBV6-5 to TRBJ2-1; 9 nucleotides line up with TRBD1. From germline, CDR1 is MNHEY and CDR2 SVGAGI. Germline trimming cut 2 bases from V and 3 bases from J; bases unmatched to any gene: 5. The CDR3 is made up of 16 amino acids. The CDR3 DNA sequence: TGTGCCAGCAGTTACCTTGGGGGACAGGGCTACAATGAGCAGTTCTTC. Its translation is CASSYLGGQGYNEQFF.

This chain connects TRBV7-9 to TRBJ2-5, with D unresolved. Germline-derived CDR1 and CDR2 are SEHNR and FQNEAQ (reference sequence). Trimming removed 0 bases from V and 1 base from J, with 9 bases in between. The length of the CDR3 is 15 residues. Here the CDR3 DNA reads TGTGCCAGCAGCTTAGCTTTGGCGGCCCAAGAGACCCAGTACTTC. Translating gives CASSLALAAQETQYF.

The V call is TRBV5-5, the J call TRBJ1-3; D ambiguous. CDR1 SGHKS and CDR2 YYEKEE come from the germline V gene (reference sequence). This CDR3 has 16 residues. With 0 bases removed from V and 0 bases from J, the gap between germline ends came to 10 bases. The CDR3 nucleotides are TGTGCCAGCAGCTTGGCAGGTTCCGCCTCTGGAAACACCATATATTTT. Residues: CASSLAGSASGNTIYF.

The CDR3 coding sequence is TGCGCCAGCAGCCAAGGGCTAGCCGGGACAGGGTCCTACGAGCAGTACTTC. It encodes CASSQGLAGTGSYEQYF. The chain carries TRBV4-3 and TRBJ2-7, with 9 bases identical to TRBD1. The germline V gene has CDR1 LGHNA and CDR2 YSLEER. There are 17 residues in the CDR3. Trimming took 1 base from V and 1 from J; bases not matched to a gene: 8.

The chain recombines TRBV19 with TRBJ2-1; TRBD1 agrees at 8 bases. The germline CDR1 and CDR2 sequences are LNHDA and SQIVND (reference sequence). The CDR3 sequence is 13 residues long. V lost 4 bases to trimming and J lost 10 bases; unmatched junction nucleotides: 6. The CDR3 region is CASSRDRGREQFF. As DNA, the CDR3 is TGTGCCAGTAGTAGAGACAGGGGCCGGGAGCAGTTCTTC.

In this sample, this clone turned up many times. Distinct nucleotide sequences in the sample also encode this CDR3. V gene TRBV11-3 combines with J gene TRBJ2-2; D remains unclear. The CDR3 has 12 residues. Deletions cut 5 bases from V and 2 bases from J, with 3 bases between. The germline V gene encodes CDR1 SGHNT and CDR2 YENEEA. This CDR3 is CASSPNTGELFF. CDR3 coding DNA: TGTGCCAGCAGCCCAAACACCGGGGAGCTGTTTTTT.

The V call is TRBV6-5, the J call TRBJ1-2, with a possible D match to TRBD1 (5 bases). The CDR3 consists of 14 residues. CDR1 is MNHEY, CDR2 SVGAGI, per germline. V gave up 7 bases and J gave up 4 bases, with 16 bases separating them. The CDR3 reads CASTDPGRGYGYTF. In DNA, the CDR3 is TGTGCCAGCACCGATCCGGGGCGGGGCTATGGCTACACCTTC.

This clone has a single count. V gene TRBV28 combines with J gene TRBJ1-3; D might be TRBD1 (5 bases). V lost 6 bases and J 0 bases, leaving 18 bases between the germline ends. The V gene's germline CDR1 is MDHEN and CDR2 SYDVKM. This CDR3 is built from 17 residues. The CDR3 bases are TGTGCCAGCAGCTTACGCGGGGACTTACTCTCTGGAAACACCATATATTTT. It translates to CASSLRGDLLSGNTIYF.

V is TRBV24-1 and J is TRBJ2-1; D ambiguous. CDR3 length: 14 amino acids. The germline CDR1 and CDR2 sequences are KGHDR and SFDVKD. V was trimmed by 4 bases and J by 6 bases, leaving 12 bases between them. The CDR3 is CATSDPPPSNEQFF. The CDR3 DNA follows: TGTGCCACCAGTGACCCCCCGCCCAGCAATGAGCAGTTCTTC.

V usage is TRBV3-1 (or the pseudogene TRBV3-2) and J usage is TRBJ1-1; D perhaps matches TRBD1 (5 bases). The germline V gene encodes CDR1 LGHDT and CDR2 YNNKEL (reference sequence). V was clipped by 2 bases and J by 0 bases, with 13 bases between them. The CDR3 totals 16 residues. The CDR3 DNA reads TGTGCCAGCAGCCAAAGAACAGCAGGGATGAACACTGAAGCTTTCTTT. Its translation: CASSQRTAGMNTEAFF.

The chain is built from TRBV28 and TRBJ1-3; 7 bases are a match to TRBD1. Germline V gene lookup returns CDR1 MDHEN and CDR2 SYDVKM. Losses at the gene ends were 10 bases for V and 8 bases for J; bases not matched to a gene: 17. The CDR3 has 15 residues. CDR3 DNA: TGTGCCACTTCCTCCTACAGGGGAACGGTAGACACCATATATTTT. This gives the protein CATSSYRGTVDTIYF.

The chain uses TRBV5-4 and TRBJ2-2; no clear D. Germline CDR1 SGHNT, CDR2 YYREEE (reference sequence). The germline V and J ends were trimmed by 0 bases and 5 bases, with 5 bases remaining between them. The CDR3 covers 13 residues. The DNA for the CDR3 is TGTGCCAGCAGCTTGGCGGGTACCGGGGAGCTGTTTTTT. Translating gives CASSLAGTGELFF.

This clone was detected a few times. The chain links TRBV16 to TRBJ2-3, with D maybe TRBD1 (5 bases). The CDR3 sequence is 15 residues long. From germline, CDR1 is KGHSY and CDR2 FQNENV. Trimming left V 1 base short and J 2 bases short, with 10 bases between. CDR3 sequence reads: CASSQWGRDTDTQYF. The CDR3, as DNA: TGTGCCAGCAGCCAATGGGGCAGGGACACAGATACGCAGTATTTT.

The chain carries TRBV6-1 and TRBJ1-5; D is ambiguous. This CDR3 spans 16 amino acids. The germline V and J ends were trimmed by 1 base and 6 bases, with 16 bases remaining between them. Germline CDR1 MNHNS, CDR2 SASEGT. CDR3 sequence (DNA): TGTGCCAGCAGTGAAGTGAAGGGTCGGGGATTTCAGCCCCAGCATTTT. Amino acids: CASSEVKGRGFQPQHF.

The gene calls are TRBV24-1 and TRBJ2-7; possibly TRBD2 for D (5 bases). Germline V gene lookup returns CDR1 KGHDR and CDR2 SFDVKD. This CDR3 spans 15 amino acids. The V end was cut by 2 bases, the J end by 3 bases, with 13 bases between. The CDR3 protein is CATSDSRAGLYEQYF. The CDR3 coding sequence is TGTGCCACCAGTGATTCGCGGGCAGGACTCTACGAGCAGTACTTC.